The 15 T cell receptor beta chains presented below share a single source sample, sequenced in a study of shared clonotypes between healthy human individuals. Assay: immunoSEQ multiplex PCR; the TCRdb copy retains only in-frame clones and omits some. The sample holds about 1.1 million clones, 78% seen once. The sequencing sample was made of memory CD4+ T cells from PBMCs. Subset denoted: CD45RA-negative fraction. These receptors were obtained from a man between 18 and 35 years old in good health. Some clones in this sample may be carry-over from other donors' samples.

The chain joins TRBV19 to TRBJ1-5, with D maybe TRBD1 (5 bases). The CDR3 spans 15 residues. Trimming stripped 5 bases from V and 2 bases from J, with 13 bases between. From germline, CDR1 is LNHDA and CDR2 SQIVND (reference sequence). The CDR3 loop is CASSGGGFRNQPQHF. In DNA form, the CDR3 reads TGTGCCAGTAGTGGGGGAGGTTTTCGCAATCAGCCCCAGCATTTT.

To note about this clone: This clone may be a read error of a much larger clone one base away. Distinct nucleotide sequences in the sample also encode this CDR3. The chain has TRBV5-1 and TRBJ2-7, with 9 bases matching TRBD2. The V gene end was trimmed by 1 base and the J gene end by 7 bases; junction bases not matched to a gene: 9. The CDR3 loop spans 15 amino acids. Germline V lookup: CDR1 SGHRS, CDR2 YFSETQ. The CDR3 sequence is CASSLRGTSLAEQYF. The CDR3 DNA is TGCGCCAGCAGCTTGCGGGGGACTAGCTTAGCTGAGCAGTACTTC.

The rearrangement links TRBV5-4 to TRBJ1-5; D not resolved. In germline, CDR1 is SGHNT, CDR2 YYREEE (reference sequence). V gave up 0 bases and J gave up 0 bases, with 10 bases separating them. This CDR3 is 16 amino acids long. The CDR3 sequence is CASSLGLGNSNQPQHF. The CDR3, as DNA: TGTGCCAGCAGCTTGGGGTTGGGGAATAGCAATCAGCCCCAGCATTTT.

The table lists this clone with a count of one. The sample holds other DNA sequences that translate to the same CDR3. V usage is TRBV5-1 and J usage is TRBJ2-5; D is tentatively TRBD1 or TRBD2 (7 bases each). The CDR3 has 14 residues. Germline CDR1 reads SGHRS; CDR2 reads YFSETQ. Trimming shortened V by 4 bases and J by 5 bases, and 15 bases separated the two germline ends. For the CDR3, the DNA is TGCGCCAGCAGCCTGACCCAGGGGGGGGAGACCCAGTACTTC. Its protein product is CASSLTQGGETQYF.

The chain uses TRBV18 and TRBJ1-5; TRBD1 matches 7 bases. V lost 5 bases, J lost 4 bases, and 8 bases stayed unmatched. The CDR3 is 15 amino acids. Looked up from germline, CDR1 is KGHSH and CDR2 is LQKENI. The CDR3 is CASSSNRGSNQPQHF. The CDR3 region has the DNA TGTGCCAGCTCATCAAACAGGGGATCGAATCAGCCCCAGCATTTT.

The V gene is TRBV10-3, the J gene TRBJ2-5; 10 bases are shared with TRBD2. Looked up from germline, CDR1 is ENHRY and CDR2 is SYGVKD. The CDR3 extends over 14 amino acids. The V segment lost 8 bases and the J segment 5 bases; nucleotides outside the gene matches: 8. The CDR3 reads CAISPSGSAETQYF. The CDR3 DNA follows: TGTGCCATCTCGCCTAGCGGGAGTGCTGAGACCCAGTACTTC.

The chain combines TRBV11-2 with TRBJ2-1, with D possibly TRBD1 on 5 matching bases. Trimming shortened V by 3 bases and J by 6 bases, and 15 bases separated the two germline ends. Germline assignment: CDR1 SGHAT and CDR2 FQNNGV. The CDR3 covers 15 residues. The CDR3 loop is CASSFSTRGGNEQFF. CDR3 DNA sequence: TGTGCCAGCAGCTTCTCAACAAGGGGTGGCAATGAGCAGTTCTTC.

This chain uses TRBV19 with TRBJ2-1; 7 nucleotides agree with TRBD2. The CDR3 length is 16 residues. Germline trimming cut 4 bases from V and 6 bases from J; bases unmatched to any gene: 12. The germline V gene encodes CDR1 LNHDA and CDR2 SQIVND (reference sequence). The CDR3 DNA is TGTGCCAGTAGTAGCCTAGCGGCGGGGGAGTTCAATGAGCAGTTCTTC. Protein: CASSSLAAGEFNEQFF.

The count of this clone is one. Other DNA sequences in this sample translate to the same CDR3. The V call is TRBV2, the J call TRBJ2-5; the D is unclear. Germline lookup yields CDR1 SNHLY and CDR2 FYNNEI. The length of the CDR3 is 11 residues. The ends were cut back, 9 bases at V and 8 bases at J, with 13 bases in the middle. The CDR3 here is CASTPQETQYF. Here the CDR3 DNA reads TGTGCCAGTACTCCCCAGGAAACCCAGTACTTC.

The chain's CDR3 is CASSPGGASGSYEQYF. CDR3 nucleotides: TGTGCCAGCAGTCCTGGAGGGGCTAGCGGCTCCTACGAGCAGTACTTC. This chain uses TRBV28 with TRBJ2-7; 7 bases match TRBD2. The germline V gene has CDR1 MDHEN and CDR2 SYDVKM. J lost 0 bases, V lost 5 bases, and 10 bases had no gene match. The CDR3 spans 16 residues.

This rearrangement joins TRBV5-6 to TRBJ1-5, with a tentative D call TRBD1 (5 bases). The CDR3 contains 14 residues. V lost 0 bases, J lost 5 bases, and 9 bases lay in between. From germline, CDR1 is SGHDT and CDR2 YYEEEE. The chain's CDR3 is CASSLDGADQPQHF. The CDR3 coding sequence is TGTGCCAGCAGCTTGGACGGGGCGGATCAGCCCCAGCATTTT.

The chain links TRBV5-6 to TRBJ1-3; possibly TRBD1 for D (5 bases). Germline V gene lookup returns CDR1 SGHDT and CDR2 YYEEEE. The CDR3 runs to 16 residues. Trimming removed 1 base from V and 0 bases from J, with 11 bases in between. CDR3 amino acids: CASSLRGKTSGNTIYF. The CDR3 DNA follows: TGTGCCAGCAGCTTGAGGGGTAAGACCTCTGGAAACACCATATATTTT.

The rearrangement joins TRBV6-1 to TRBJ2-5; D is perhaps TRBD2 (7 bases). In germline, CDR1 is MNHNS, CDR2 SASEGT. The CDR3 covers 14 residues. V was pared by 4 bases and J by 5 bases, with 14 bases between. Here the CDR3 reads CASSGWGGQETQYF. CDR3 bases: TGTGCCAGCAGTGGATGGGGGGGGCAGGAGACCCAGTACTTC.

Remarks on this clone: This may arise from a read error, as a much more abundant clone is one base away. The sample contains more than one DNA sequence encoding this CDR3. The chain links TRBV5-4 to TRBJ2-2; maybe TRBD2 (5 bases). The CDR3 is 14 residues long. Germline CDR1 and CDR2: SGHNT and YYREEE (reference sequence). This chain's CDR3 is CASSLTKNTGELFF. Written as DNA, the CDR3 is TGCGCCAGCAGCTTGACTAAGAACACCGGGGAGCTGTTTTTT.

A note on this clone: The sample carries other DNA sequences with the same CDR3. This chain links TRBV30 with TRBJ1-2; D remains unclear. The CDR3 has 12 amino acids. Germline CDR1 is GTSNPN and CDR2 is SVGIG (reference sequence). The V end was cut by 2 bases, the J end by 2 bases, with 6 bases between. The CDR3 DNA sequence: TGTGCCTGGAGTCGGGGAAACTATGGCTACACCTTC. As protein: CAWSRGNYGYTF.